Included here is one T cell receptor beta chain sequence, with context. Data came from immunoSEQ multiplex PCR; TCRdb stores just in-frame clones and leaves some out. The sample includes fewer than 200,000 clones, around four fifths of them seen just once. The data derive from a study of blood T cell repertoires in COVID-19. CDR3 length: 13 residues. Trimming cost V 4 bases and J 2 bases, with 8 bases left between them. Germline lookup yields CDR1 LGHDT and CDR2 YNNKEL (reference sequence). The chain is built from TRBV3-1 (or the pseudogene TRBV3-2) and TRBJ2-5; perhaps TRBD2 as D (6 bases). The clonotype was recovered from a woman aged 70-85 years who had recovered from COVID-19. The sample was peripheral blood. CDR3 nucleotide sequence: TGTGCCAGCAGCCTTGGACTACAAGAGACCCAGTACTTC. This translates into CASSLGLQETQYF.